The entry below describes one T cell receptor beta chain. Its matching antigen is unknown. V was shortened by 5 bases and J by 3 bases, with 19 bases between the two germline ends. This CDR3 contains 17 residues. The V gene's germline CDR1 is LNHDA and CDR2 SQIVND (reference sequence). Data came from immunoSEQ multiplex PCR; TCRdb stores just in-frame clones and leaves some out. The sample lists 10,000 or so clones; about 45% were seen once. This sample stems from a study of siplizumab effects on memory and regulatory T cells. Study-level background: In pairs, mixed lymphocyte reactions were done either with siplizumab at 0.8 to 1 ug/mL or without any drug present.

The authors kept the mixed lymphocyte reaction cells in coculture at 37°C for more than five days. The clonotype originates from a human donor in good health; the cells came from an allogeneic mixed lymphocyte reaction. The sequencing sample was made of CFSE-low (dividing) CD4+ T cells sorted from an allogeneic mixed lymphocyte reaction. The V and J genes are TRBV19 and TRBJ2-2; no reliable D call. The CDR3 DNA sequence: TGTGCCAGTAGTCCCACCCCCTATAGTCGGGACACCGGGGAGCTGTTTTTT. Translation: CASSPTPYSRDTGELFF.